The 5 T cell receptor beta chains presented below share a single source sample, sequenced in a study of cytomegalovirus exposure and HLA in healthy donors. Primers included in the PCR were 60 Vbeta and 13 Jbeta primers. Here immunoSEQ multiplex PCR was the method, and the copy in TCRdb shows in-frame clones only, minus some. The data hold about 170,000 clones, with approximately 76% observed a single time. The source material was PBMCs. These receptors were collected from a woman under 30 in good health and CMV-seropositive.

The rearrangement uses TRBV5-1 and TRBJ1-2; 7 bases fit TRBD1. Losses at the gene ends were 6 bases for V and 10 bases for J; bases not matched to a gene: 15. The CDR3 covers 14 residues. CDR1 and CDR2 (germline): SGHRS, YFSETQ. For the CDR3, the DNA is TGCGCCAGCACCCAGGGCCGGGACAGCTTTTCCTACACCTTC. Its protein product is CASTQGRDSFSYTF.

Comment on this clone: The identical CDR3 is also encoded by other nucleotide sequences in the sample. The CDR3: CASSSSGNTGELFF. CDR3 coding DNA: TGTGCCAGCAGTAGTAGCGGAAACACCGGGGAGCTGTTTTTT. The chain is built from TRBV7-3 and TRBJ2-2; TRBD2 is a possible D gene (6 bases). The CDR3 covers 14 residues. The V and J ends lost 6 bases and 2 bases respectively, with 10 bases between them. Germline values: CDR1 SGHTA, CDR2 FQGTGA.

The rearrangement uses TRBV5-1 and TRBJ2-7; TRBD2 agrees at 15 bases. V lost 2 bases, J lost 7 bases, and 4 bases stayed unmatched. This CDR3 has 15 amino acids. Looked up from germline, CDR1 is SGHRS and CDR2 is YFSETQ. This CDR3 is CASSFRGTSGGEQYF. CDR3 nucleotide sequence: TGCGCCAGCAGCTTCAGGGGGACTAGCGGGGGGGAGCAGTACTTC. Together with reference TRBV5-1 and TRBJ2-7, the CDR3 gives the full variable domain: KAGVTQTPRYLIKTRGQQVTLSCSPISGHRSVSWYQQTPGQGLQFLFEYFSETQRNKGNFPGRFSGRQFSNSRSEMNVSTLELGDSALYLCASSFRGTSGGEQYFGPGTRLTVT.

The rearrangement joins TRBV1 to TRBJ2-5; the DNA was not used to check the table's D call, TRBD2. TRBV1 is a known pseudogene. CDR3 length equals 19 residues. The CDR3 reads CTSSQDRGPGRGVQETQYF. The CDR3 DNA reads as TGCACCAGCAGCCAAGATCGTGGGCCCGGGCGGGGGGTTCAAGAGACCCAGTACTTC.

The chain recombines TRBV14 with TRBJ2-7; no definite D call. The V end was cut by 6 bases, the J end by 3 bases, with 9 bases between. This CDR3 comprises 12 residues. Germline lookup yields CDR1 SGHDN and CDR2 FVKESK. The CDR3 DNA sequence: TGTGCCAGCAGTCCCACCAGCTACGAGCAGTACTTC. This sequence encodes CASSPTSYEQYF.